This T cell receptor (beta chain) emerged from a study of T-cell memory formation after mild COVID-19. On this clonotype: Its antigen is unknown.

Study-wide results and limits: Most CD4+ clones that shrank were in CM and EM, while CD8+ ones turned up in EMRA. Some clones that responded turned up in pre-infection memory, which suggests that cross-reactive memory joined in. A second wave expanding day 15 to 37 was CD4+-biased; contracting clones were balanced.

CDR1 MGHRA and CDR2 YSYEKL come from the germline V gene. The ends were cut back, 4 bases at V and 8 bases at J, with 11 bases in the middle. The CDR3 covers 13 residues. 5'RACE primed at constant segments yielded TCR alpha and TCR beta cDNA libraries bearing sample barcodes and UMIs. TCRdb ran MiXCR on the 5' RACE reads and lists one entry per CDR3 protein. The data hold about 400,000 distinct CDR3 sequences, with roughly 14% observed a single time. This clonotype was obtained from a man aged 18 to 30 who had mild COVID-19 (a few samples of this study predate the infection). Cell type and time point are not known. The chain employs TRBV4-1 and TRBJ1-4; possible D gene TRBD1, 5 bases. The source material was PBMCs or a T cell subset sorted from them (not recorded which). The chain's CDR3 is CASSRGPGEKLFF. The CDR3 nucleotides are TGCGCCAGCAGCCGGGGACCAGGGGAAAAACTGTTTTTT.